This T cell receptor (beta chain) was sequenced in a study of T cell changes during pregnancy in multiple sclerosis. Produced via immunoSEQ multiplex PCR; TCRdb's table is partial and in-frame only. The sample carries 71,000 or so clones, just over 90% recorded once. Trimming left V 2 bases short and J 6 bases short, with 22 bases between. This CDR3 is built from 17 residues. In germline, CDR1 is ENHRY, CDR2 SYGVKD. The V call is TRBV10-3, the J call TRBJ1-2, with D possibly being TRBD1 (5 bases). Here the sequenced sample was peripheral blood, taken in the third trimester of pregnancy. The receptor comes from a female donor with multiple sclerosis, enrolled in a pregnancy study. The CDR3 protein is CAISEEAGTLLRDGYTF. CDR3 in DNA: TGTGCCATCAGTGAGGAGGCAGGGACTTTATTAAGGGATGGCTACACCTTC.